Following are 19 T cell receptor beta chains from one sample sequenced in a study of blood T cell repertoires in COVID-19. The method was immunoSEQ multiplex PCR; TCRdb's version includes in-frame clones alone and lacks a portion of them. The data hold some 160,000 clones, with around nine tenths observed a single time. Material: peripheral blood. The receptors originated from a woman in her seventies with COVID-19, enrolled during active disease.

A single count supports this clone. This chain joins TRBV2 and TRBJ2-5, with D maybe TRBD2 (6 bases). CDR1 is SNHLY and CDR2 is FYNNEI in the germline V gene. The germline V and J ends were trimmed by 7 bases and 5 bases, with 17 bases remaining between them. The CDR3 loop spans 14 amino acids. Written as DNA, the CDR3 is TGTGCCAGCAAATTCGCGGAGGGGCCGGAGACCCAGTACTTC. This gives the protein CASKFAEGPETQYF. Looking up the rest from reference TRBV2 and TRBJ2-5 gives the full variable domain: EPEVTQTPSHQVTQMGQEVILRCVPISNHLYFYWYRQILGQKVEFLVSFYNNEISEKSEIFDDQFSVERPDGSNFTLKIRSTKLEDSAMYFCASKFAEGPETQYFGPGTRLLVL.

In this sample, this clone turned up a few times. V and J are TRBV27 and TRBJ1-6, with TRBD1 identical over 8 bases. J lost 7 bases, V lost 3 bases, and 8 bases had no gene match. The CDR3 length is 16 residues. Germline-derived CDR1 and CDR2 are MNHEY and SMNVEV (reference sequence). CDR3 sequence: CASSFHGQGRNSPLHF. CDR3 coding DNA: TGTGCCAGCAGTTTCCACGGACAGGGAAGAAATTCACCCCTCCACTTT.

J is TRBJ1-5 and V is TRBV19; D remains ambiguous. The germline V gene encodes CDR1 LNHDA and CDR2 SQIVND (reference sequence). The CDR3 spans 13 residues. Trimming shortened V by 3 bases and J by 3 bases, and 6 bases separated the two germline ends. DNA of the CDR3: TGTGCCAGTAGTATCGTGGCCAATCAGCCCCAGCATTTT. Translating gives CASSIVANQPQHF. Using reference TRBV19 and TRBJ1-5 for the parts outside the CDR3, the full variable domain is DGGITQSPKYLFRKEGQNVTLSCEQNLNHDAMYWYRQDPGQGLRLIYYSQIVNDFQKGDIAEGYSVSREKKESFPLTVTSAQKNPTAFYLCASSIVANQPQHFGDGTRLSIL.

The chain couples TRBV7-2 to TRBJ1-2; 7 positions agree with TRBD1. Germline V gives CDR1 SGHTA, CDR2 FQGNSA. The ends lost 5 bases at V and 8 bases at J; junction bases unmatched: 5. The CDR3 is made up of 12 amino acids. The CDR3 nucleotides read TGTGCCAGCAGCCCCGGGACAGCCGGCTACACCTTC. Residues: CASSPGTAGYTF.

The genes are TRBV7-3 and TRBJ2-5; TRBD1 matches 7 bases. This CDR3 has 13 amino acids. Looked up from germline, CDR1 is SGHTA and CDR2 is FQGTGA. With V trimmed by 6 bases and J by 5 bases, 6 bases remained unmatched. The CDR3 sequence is CASSLRGRETQYF. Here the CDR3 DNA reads TGTGCCAGCAGTCTAAGGGGGCGGGAGACCCAGTACTTC.

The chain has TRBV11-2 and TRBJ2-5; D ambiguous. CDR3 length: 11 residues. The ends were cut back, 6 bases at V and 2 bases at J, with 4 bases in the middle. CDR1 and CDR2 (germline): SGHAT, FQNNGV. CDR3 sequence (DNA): TGTGCCAGCAGGTCACAAGAGACCCAGTACTTC. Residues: CASRSQETQYF.

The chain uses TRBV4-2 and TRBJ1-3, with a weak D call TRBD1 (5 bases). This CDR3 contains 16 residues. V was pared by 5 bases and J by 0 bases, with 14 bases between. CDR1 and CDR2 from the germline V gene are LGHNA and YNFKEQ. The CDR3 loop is CASSFSGGGSGNTIYF. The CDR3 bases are TGTGCCAGCAGCTTCTCCGGGGGTGGCTCTGGAAACACCATATATTTT.

The CDR3 DNA is TGTGCCAGCAGTTACCGGAGCGCAGGGGTCTCAGATACGCAGTATTTT. This sequence encodes CASSYRSAGVSDTQYF. The chain recombines TRBV6-6 with TRBJ2-3, with a tentative D call TRBD1 (6 bases). The CDR3 has 16 residues. With 2 bases removed from V and 4 bases from J, the gap between germline ends came to 16 bases. CDR1 MNHNY and CDR2 SVGAGI come from the germline V gene (reference sequence).

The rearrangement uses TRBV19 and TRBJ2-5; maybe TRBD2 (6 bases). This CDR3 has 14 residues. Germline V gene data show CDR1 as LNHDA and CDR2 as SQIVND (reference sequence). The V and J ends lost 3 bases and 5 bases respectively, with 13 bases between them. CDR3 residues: CASSISAGWETQYF. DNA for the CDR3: TGTGCCAGTAGTATTAGTGCGGGGTGGGAGACCCAGTACTTC.

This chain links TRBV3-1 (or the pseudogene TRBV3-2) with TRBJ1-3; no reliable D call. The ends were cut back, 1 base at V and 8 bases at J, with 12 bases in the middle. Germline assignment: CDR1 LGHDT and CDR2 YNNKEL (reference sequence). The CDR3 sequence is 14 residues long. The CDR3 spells CASSQVDGRDTIYF. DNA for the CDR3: TGTGCCAGCAGCCAAGTGGACGGGAGGGACACCATATATTTT.

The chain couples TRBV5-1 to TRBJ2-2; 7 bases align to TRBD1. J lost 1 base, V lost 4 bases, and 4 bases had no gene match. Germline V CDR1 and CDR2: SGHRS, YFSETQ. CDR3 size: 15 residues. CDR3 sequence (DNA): TGCGCCAGCAGCCGGGACAGCCAGAACACCGGGGAGCTGTTTTTT. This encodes CASSRDSQNTGELFF.

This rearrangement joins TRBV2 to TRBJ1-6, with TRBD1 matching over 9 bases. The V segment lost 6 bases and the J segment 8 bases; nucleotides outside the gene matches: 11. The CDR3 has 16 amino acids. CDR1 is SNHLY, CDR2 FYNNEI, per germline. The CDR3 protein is CASRAPGTGSYSPLHF. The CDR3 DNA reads TGTGCCAGCAGAGCCCCCGGGACAGGGTCGTATTCACCCCTCCACTTT.

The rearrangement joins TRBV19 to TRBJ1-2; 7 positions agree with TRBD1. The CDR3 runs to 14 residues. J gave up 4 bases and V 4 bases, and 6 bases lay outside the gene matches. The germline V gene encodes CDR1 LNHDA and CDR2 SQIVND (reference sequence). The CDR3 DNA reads TGTGCCAGTAGTACTCGACAGGGCTCCTATGGCTACACCTTC. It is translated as CASSTRQGSYGYTF.

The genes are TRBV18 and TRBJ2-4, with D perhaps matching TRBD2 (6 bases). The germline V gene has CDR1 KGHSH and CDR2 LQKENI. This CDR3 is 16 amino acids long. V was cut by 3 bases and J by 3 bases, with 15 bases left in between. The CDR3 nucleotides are TGTGCCAGCTCACCGCGGGGCGGGTTCGGCAAAAACATTCAGTACTTC. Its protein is CASSPRGGFGKNIQYF.

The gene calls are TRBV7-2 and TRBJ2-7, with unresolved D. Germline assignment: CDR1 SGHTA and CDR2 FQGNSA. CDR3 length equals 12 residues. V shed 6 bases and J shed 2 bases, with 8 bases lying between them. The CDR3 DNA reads TGTGCCAGCAGGGGCGAAACCTACGAGCAGTACTTC. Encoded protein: CASRGETYEQYF.

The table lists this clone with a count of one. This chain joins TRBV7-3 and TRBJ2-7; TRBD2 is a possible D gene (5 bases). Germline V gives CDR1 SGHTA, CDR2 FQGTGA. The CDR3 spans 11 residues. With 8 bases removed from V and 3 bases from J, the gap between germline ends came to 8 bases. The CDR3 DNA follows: TGTGCCAGCCCACTAGTCTACGAGCAGTACTTC. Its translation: CASPLVYEQYF.

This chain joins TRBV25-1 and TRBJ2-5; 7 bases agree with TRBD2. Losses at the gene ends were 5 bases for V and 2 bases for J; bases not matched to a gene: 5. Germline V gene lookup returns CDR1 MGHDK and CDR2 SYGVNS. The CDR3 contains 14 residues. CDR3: CASSLQGGQETQYF. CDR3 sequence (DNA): TGTGCCAGCAGTTTGCAGGGAGGGCAAGAGACCCAGTACTTC.

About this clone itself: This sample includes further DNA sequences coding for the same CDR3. This chain's CDR3 is CASSSPGTGGNEQYF. CDR3 in DNA: TGTGCCAGCAGCTCACCCGGGACAGGGGGTAACGAGCAGTACTTC. The chain links TRBV13 to TRBJ2-7; 11 bases align to TRBD1. The CDR3 covers 15 residues. Trimming cost V 4 bases and J 5 bases; bases outside gene matches: 7. From germline, CDR1 is PRHDT and CDR2 FYEKMQ (reference sequence).

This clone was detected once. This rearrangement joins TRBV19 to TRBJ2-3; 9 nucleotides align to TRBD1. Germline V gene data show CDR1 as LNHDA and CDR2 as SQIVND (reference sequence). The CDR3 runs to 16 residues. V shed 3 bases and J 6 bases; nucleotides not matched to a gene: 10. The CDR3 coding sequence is TGTGCCAGTAGTATTATGGGACAGGGACCCCCCGATACGCAGTATTTT. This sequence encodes CASSIMGQGPPDTQYF.